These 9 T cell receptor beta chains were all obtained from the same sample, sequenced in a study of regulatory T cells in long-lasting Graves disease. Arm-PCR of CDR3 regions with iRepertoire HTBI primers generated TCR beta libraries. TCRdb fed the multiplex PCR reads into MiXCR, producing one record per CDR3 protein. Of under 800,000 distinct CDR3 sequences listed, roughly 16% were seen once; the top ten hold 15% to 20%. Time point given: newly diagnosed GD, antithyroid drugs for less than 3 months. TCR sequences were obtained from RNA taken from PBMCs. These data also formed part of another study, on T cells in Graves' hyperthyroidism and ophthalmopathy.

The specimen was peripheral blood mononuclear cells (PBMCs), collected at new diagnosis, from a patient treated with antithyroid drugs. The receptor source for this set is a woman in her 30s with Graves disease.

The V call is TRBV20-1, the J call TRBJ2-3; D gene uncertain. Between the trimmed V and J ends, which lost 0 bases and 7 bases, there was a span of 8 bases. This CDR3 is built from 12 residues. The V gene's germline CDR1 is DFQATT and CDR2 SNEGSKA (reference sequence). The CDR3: CSARDRVYTQYF. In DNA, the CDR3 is TGCAGTGCTAGAGATCGAGTGTATACGCAGTATTTT.

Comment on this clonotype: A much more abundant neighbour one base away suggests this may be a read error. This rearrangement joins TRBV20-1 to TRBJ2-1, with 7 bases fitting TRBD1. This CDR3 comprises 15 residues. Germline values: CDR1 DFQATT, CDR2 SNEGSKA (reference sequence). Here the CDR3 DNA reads TGCAGTGCTAGAGATCCAGGGGGACCCTACAATGAGCAGCTCTTC. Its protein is CSARDPGGPYNEQLF.

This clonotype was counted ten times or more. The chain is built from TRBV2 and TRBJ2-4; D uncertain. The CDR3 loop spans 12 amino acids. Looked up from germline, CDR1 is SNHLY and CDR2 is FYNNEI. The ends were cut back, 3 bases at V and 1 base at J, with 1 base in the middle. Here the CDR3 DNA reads TGTGCCAGCAGTGAGGCCAAAAACATTCAGTACTTC. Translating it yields CASSEAKNIQYF.

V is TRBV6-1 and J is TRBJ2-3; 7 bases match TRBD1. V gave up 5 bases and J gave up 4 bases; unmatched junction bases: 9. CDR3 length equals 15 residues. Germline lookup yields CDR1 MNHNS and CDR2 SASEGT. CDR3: CASSLEQGWPDTQYF. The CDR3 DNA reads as TGTGCCAGCAGTCTAGAACAGGGGTGGCCAGATACGCAGTATTTT.

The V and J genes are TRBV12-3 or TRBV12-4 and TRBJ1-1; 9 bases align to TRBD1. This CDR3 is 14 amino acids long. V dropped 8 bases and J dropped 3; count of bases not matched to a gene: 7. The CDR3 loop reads CASAGTGIDTEAFF. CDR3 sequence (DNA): TGTGCCAGCGCCGGGACAGGGATCGACACTGAAGCTTTCTTT.

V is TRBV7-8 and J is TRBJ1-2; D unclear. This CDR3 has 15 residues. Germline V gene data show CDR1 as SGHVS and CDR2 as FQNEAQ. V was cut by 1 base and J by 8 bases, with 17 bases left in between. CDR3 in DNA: TGTGCCAGCAGCTTAGTACCGTCTTTGGGAGGAGGCTACACCTTC. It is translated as CASSLVPSLGGGYTF.

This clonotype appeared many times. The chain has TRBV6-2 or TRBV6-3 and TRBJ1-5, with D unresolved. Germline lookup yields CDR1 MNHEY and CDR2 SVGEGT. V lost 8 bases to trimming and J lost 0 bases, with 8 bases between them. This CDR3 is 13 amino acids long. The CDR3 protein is CASRIISNQPQHF. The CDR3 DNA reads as TGTGCCAGCCGAATTATTAGCAATCAGCCCCAGCATTTT.

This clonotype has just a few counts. The CDR3: CASSTRTSEGYTF. CDR3 DNA: TGTGCCAGTAGTACCCGAACCTCGGAGGGCTACACCTTC. The J gene is TRBJ1-2, the V gene TRBV19, with unresolved D. This CDR3 comprises 13 residues. Germline V gene data show CDR1 as LNHDA and CDR2 as SQIVND (reference sequence). The ends were cut back, 4 bases at V and 8 bases at J, with 14 bases in the middle.

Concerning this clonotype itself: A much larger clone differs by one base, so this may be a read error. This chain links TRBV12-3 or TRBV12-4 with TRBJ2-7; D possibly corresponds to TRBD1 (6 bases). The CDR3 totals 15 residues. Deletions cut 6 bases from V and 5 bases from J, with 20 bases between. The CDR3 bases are TGTGCCAGCAGGTCGACCCGGACAGAATCCAACGAGCAGTACTTC. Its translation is CASRSTRTESNEQYF.